A single sample is the source of the 22 T cell receptor beta chains below, sequenced in a study of blood T cell repertoires in COVID-19. Libraries were prepared by immunoSEQ multiplex PCR; TCRdb keeps only in-frame clonotypes and omits some of them. The sample has some 220,000 clones; about 82% are singletons. The sequenced sample consisted of peripheral blood. Receptors originate from a woman between 55 and 75 years old with active or convalescent COVID-19.

This chain joins TRBV28 and TRBJ1-2; 7 bases match TRBD1. Germline V lookup: CDR1 MDHEN, CDR2 SYDVKM. With 6 bases clipped from V and 3 bases from J, the junction kept 1 base outside the gene matches. This CDR3 is 12 amino acids long. The CDR3 is CASRTGYYGYTF. CDR3 coding DNA: TGTGCCAGCAGGACAGGGTACTATGGCTACACCTTC.

Turning to this clone: Other DNA sequences of this sample code for an identical CDR3. The genes are TRBV5-8 and TRBJ2-5; 7 bases are a match to TRBD2. Unmatched junction bases numbered 5, after V lost 4 bases and J lost 5 bases. This CDR3 is built from 13 residues. Germline lookup yields CDR1 SGHTS and CDR2 YDEGEE. The CDR3: CASSLLGRETQYF. The DNA of the CDR3 is TGTGCCAGCAGCCTACTCGGGAGGGAGACCCAGTACTTC.

The chain employs TRBV3-1 (or the pseudogene TRBV3-2) and TRBJ1-4; unclear D gene. Between the trimmed V and J ends, which lost 3 bases and 8 bases, there was a span of 16 bases. Germline CDR1 LGHDT, CDR2 YNNKEL (reference sequence). CDR3 length equals 15 residues. The CDR3 bases are TGTGCCAGCAGCCATAATCTTGGACTCATGGAAAAACTGTTTTTT. This encodes CASSHNLGLMEKLFF.

The chain links TRBV6-6 to TRBJ1-1, with a possible D match to TRBD1 (5 bases). This CDR3 spans 12 amino acids. Trimming pared 4 bases from V and 3 bases from J, leaving 6 bases between. Germline V CDR1 and CDR2: MNHNY, SVGAGI (reference sequence). The CDR3 nucleotides are TGTGCCAGCAGTTGGGGGGACACTGAAGCTTTCTTT. Its protein is CASSWGDTEAFF.

This clone was counted once. The chain uses TRBV6-5 and TRBJ1-2; 8 positions agree with TRBD1. The germline CDR1 and CDR2 sequences are MNHEY and SVGAGI. The CDR3 loop spans 11 amino acids. CDR3 sequence: CASSGGGGYTF. The DNA for the CDR3 is TGTGCAAGCTCAGGGGGCGGAGGCTACACCTTC.

J is TRBJ2-5 and V is TRBV5-4; 11 bases align to TRBD2. V trimming: 4 bases; J trimming: 5 bases; junction bases outside the gene matches: 16. This CDR3 is 18 amino acids long. From germline, CDR1 is SGHNT and CDR2 YYREEE (reference sequence). The CDR3: CASSGTGVAGGPRETQYF. CDR3 sequence (DNA): TGTGCCAGCAGCGGGACGGGGGTAGCGGGAGGGCCGAGGGAGACCCAGTACTTC.

This chain connects TRBV7-9 to TRBJ1-6, with 9 positions matching TRBD1. The ends lost 3 bases at V and 10 bases at J; junction bases unmatched: 4. The germline V gene has CDR1 SEHNR and CDR2 FQNEAQ (reference sequence). This CDR3 region has 14 residues. CDR3 nucleotides: TGTGCCAGCAGCTTGGGACAGGGAGGGTCACCCCTCCACTTT. Translated: CASSLGQGGSPLHF.

This chain connects TRBV11-2 to TRBJ2-1; 10 positions match TRBD1. V dropped 1 base and J dropped 0; count of bases not matched to a gene: 0. CDR3 length: 16 residues. Germline V gene sequence: CDR1 SGHAT, CDR2 FQNNGV. The CDR3 is CASSLGQGASYNEQFF. The CDR3 DNA follows: TGTGCCAGCAGCTTAGGACAGGGGGCCTCCTACAATGAGCAGTTCTTC.

This chain links TRBV28 with TRBJ2-7, with 7 bases lining up with TRBD1. Per the germline V gene, CDR1 is MDHEN and CDR2 is SYDVKM. CDR3 length equals 14 residues. After removal of 3 bases from V and 3 bases from J, the junction contained 5 bases not matched to a gene. CDR3 sequence reads: CASSLAQGLYEQYV. The CDR3 DNA reads TGTGCCAGCAGTTTGGCACAGGGGCTCTACGAGCAGTACGTC.

The chain joins TRBV15 to TRBJ2-3; no definite D call. V was cut by 5 bases and J by 2 bases, with 11 bases left in between. Germline values: CDR1 LNHNV, CDR2 YYDKDF (reference sequence). This CDR3 spans 14 amino acids. Here the CDR3 DNA reads TGTGCCACCAGCCCGGCAGCGCTCACAGATACGCAGTATTTT. Its translation: CATSPAALTDTQYF.

The chain is built from TRBV6-5 and TRBJ2-3; 9 nucleotides align to TRBD2. CDR1 and CDR2 from the germline V gene are MNHEY and SVGAGI. Trimming cost V 6 bases and J 4 bases; bases outside gene matches: 8. The length of the CDR3 is 15 residues. CDR3 sequence: CASRRLAEGSDTQYF. The CDR3 nucleotides are TGTGCCAGCAGACGACTAGCGGAAGGGTCAGATACGCAGTATTTT.

This chain connects TRBV6-4 to TRBJ2-3; D is possibly TRBD2 (5 bases). The V end lost 4 bases, the J end lost 4 bases, and 9 bases lay between the germline ends. Germline V gene sequence: CDR1 MRHNA, CDR2 SNTAGT. This CDR3 has 13 residues. The CDR3: CASSVSGPDTQYF. The CDR3 DNA sequence: TGTGCCAGCAGTGTGAGCGGTCCAGATACGCAGTATTTT.

This chain connects TRBV5-1 to TRBJ1-1; 10 bases fit TRBD1. With 2 bases clipped from V and 4 bases from J, the junction kept 5 bases outside the gene matches. This CDR3 region has 15 residues. Germline V gives CDR1 SGHRS, CDR2 YFSETQ. CDR3 region: CASSFGTGEGTEAFF. CDR3 in DNA: TGCGCCAGCAGCTTCGGGACAGGGGAGGGCACTGAAGCTTTCTTT.

By sample fraction, this clone is medium-sized (0.01 to 0.1%). The rearrangement joins TRBV5-1 to TRBJ1-4; a weak D match, TRBD1 (5 bases). V gave up 3 bases and J gave up 1 base, with 10 bases separating them. The CDR3 runs to 15 residues. Germline V gene lookup returns CDR1 SGHRS and CDR2 YFSETQ. CDR3 loop: CASSSWGGTNEKLFF. CDR3 bases: TGCGCCAGCAGCTCATGGGGGGGAACTAATGAAAAACTGTTTTTT. The full variable domain, in which reference TRBV5-1 and TRBJ1-4 provide the parts outside the CDR3, is KAGVTQTPRYLIKTRGQQVTLSCSPISGHRSVSWYQQTPGQGLQFLFEYFSETQRNKGNFPGRFSGRQFSNSRSEMNVSTLELGDSALYLCASSSWGGTNEKLFFGSGTQLSVL.

V usage is TRBV27 and J usage is TRBJ2-5; D is uncertain. Germline loops: CDR1 MNHEY, CDR2 SMNVEV (reference sequence). This CDR3 has 16 residues. Trimming took 2 bases from V and 0 from J, leaving 13 bases between them. CDR3 protein: CASSLRFGLYQETQYF. Here the CDR3 DNA reads TGTGCCAGCAGTTTACGATTCGGGTTGTACCAAGAGACCCAGTACTTC.

The V call is TRBV7-2, the J call TRBJ1-6, with TRBD1 as a possible D gene (6 bases). Germline CDR1 and CDR2: SGHTA and FQGNSA. V gave up 2 bases and J gave up 13 bases, with 15 bases separating them. The CDR3 contains 14 residues. The chain's CDR3 is CASSLRRGNGPLHF. DNA for the CDR3: TGTGCCAGCAGCTTACGCAGGGGAAATGGGCCCCTCCACTTT.

This chain connects TRBV4-1 to TRBJ2-3; no firm D call. Trimming left V 0 bases short and J 0 bases short, with 10 bases between. Germline CDR1 is MGHRA and CDR2 is YSYEKL. The CDR3 consists of 16 residues. For the CDR3, the DNA is TGCGCCAGCAGCCAAGAGATTACAGCTAGCACAGATACGCAGTATTTT. The encoded protein is CASSQEITASTDTQYF.

The chain employs TRBV11-2 and TRBJ2-3, with 11 bases lining up with TRBD2. The V gene end was trimmed by 3 bases and the J gene end by 0 bases; junction bases not matched to a gene: 2. The germline V gene encodes CDR1 SGHAT and CDR2 FQNNGV. CDR3 length: 16 residues. CDR3 DNA: TGTGCCAGCAGCTTCCCTAGCGGGGGGAGCACAGATACGCAGTATTTT. Encoded protein: CASSFPSGGSTDTQYF. Together with reference TRBV11-2 and TRBJ2-3, the CDR3 gives the full variable domain: EAGVAQSPRYKIIEKRQSVAFWCNPISGHATLYWYQQILGQGPKLLIQFQNNGVVDDSQLPKDRFSAERLKGVDSTLKIQPAKLEDSAVYLCASSFPSGGSTDTQYFGPGTRLTVL.

This chain joins TRBV6-5 and TRBJ2-5, with 8 bases aligning to TRBD2. Germline assignment: CDR1 MNHEY and CDR2 SVGAGI. The CDR3 sequence is 15 residues long. Germline trimming cut 6 bases from V and 13 bases from J; bases unmatched to any gene: 19. CDR3 sequence reads: CASSYDGLAGSPRYF. DNA for the CDR3: TGTGCCAGCAGCTACGACGGGCTAGCGGGCTCCCCTCGGTACTTC.

The rearrangement uses TRBV2 and TRBJ1-5, with 9 nucleotides matching TRBD1. This CDR3 comprises 15 residues. V trimming: 6 bases; J trimming: 4 bases; junction bases outside the gene matches: 7. Per the germline V gene, CDR1 is SNHLY and CDR2 is FYNNEI. CDR3 DNA: TGTGCCAGCAGGGACACGACAGGGGGAAATCAGCCCCAGCATTTT. Encoded protein: CASRDTTGGNQPQHF.

The chain recombines TRBV3-1 (or the pseudogene TRBV3-2) with TRBJ2-5, with D hard to call. V gave up 1 base and J gave up 5 bases, with 11 bases separating them. The CDR3 length is 14 residues. Germline V lookup: CDR1 LGHDT, CDR2 YNNKEL (reference sequence). The CDR3 reads CASSQGGSPETQYF. The CDR3 region has the DNA TGTGCCAGCAGCCAAGGCGGCAGTCCGGAGACCCAGTACTTC.

With respect to this clone: This sample includes further DNA sequences coding for the same CDR3. The rearrangement links TRBV15 to TRBJ1-2; no clear D gene. CDR1 LNHNV and CDR2 YYDKDF come from the germline V gene (reference sequence). The CDR3 totals 13 residues. Between the trimmed V and J ends, which lost 0 bases and 8 bases, there was a span of 10 bases. The CDR3 DNA reads as TGTGCCACCAGCAGAGAAGAGGGAGACGGCTACACCTTC. Translated, it gives CATSREEGDGYTF.